This is a list of T cell receptor beta chains from one sample in a study of T cell changes during pregnancy in multiple sclerosis. Assay used: immunoSEQ multiplex PCR; TCRdb lists only in-frame clones, some missing. The table lists tens of thousands of clones, around 92% of them singletons. The sample in question was peripheral blood, obtained in the first trimester of pregnancy. These receptors originate from a female donor with multiple sclerosis, enrolled in a pregnancy study. Both conserved end residues are part of each CDR3. D genes are given only for firm matches. The size of a clone is reported for some rows only, either as once, few or many, or as a class for expanded clones.

d_call: TRBD2
clone_size: -
v_call: TRBV7-2
cdr3_length: 15
j_call: TRBJ2-1
cdr3_nt: TGTGCCTTCAGCAGGGGTAGCGGGGGTAAGAATGAGCAGTTCTTC
cdr3_aa: CAFSRGSGGKNEQFF

d_call: TRBD2
clone_size: -
v_call: TRBV7-3
cdr3_length: 17
j_call: TRBJ2-3
cdr3_nt: TGTGCCAGCAGCTTATCCAGCGGGAGAGGGGCCTCAGATACGCAGTATTTT
cdr3_aa: CASSLSSGRGASDTQYF

d_call: TRBD2
clone_size: -
v_call: TRBV29-1
cdr3_length: 10
j_call: TRBJ2-3
cdr3_nt: TGCAGCGTGGGGGGGGATACGCAGTATTTT
cdr3_aa: CSVGGDTQYF

d_call: -
clone_size: -
v_call: TRBV9
cdr3_length: 12
j_call: TRBJ1-2
cdr3_nt: TGTGCCAGCAGCATTGGGGGGGATGGCTACACCTTC
cdr3_aa: CASSIGGDGYTF

d_call: TRBD1
clone_size: -
v_call: TRBV15
cdr3_length: 12
j_call: TRBJ2-7
cdr3_nt: TGTGCCACCAGTTGGGGACAGGACGAGCAGTACTTC
cdr3_aa: CATSWGQDEQYF

d_call: -
clone_size: -
v_call: TRBV21-1
cdr3_length: 15
j_call: TRBJ2-7
cdr3_nt: TGTGCCAGCAGCAAACCTCAGACAGGGATTAGCGAGCAGTACTTC
cdr3_aa: CASSKPQTGISEQYF

d_call: -
clone_size: -
v_call: TRBV11-2
cdr3_length: 16
j_call: TRBJ1-3
cdr3_nt: TGTGCCAGCAGCTTTTGGAGGGGAGGCTTTGGAAACACCATATATTTT
cdr3_aa: CASSFWRGGFGNTIYF

d_call: -
clone_size: -
v_call: TRBV9
cdr3_length: 15
j_call: TRBJ2-5
cdr3_nt: TGTGCCAGCAGCGTTGTCTCAGGGGTGGGCGAGACCCAGTACTTC
cdr3_aa: CASSVVSGVGETQYF

d_call: -
clone_size: -
v_call: TRBV2
cdr3_length: 11
j_call: TRBJ2-5
cdr3_nt: TGTGCCAGCAGGAGGCGGGAGACCCAGTACTTC
cdr3_aa: CASRRRETQYF

d_call: -
clone_size: once
v_call: TRBV5-4
cdr3_length: 11
j_call: TRBJ2-3
cdr3_nt: TGTGCCAGCAGTTCTACAGATACGCAGTATTTT
cdr3_aa: CASSSTDTQYF

d_call: -
clone_size: -
v_call: TRBV6-1
cdr3_length: 14
j_call: TRBJ2-7
cdr3_nt: TGTGCCAGCAGGGGGGGAGCAGGGCGCTACGAGCAGTACTTC
cdr3_aa: CASRGGAGRYEQYF

d_call: -
clone_size: -
v_call: TRBV11-2
cdr3_length: 11
j_call: TRBJ1-1
cdr3_nt: TGTGCCAGCAGCTTCCGGACTGAAGCTTTCTTT
cdr3_aa: CASSFRTEAFF

d_call: -
clone_size: -
v_call: TRBV6-1
cdr3_length: 16
j_call: TRBJ1-6
cdr3_nt: TGTGCCAGCAGTGGACAGGTTCCGGTGGGAAATTCACCCCTCCACTTT
cdr3_aa: CASSGQVPVGNSPLHF

d_call: -
clone_size: -
v_call: TRBV18
cdr3_length: 16
j_call: TRBJ1-1
cdr3_nt: TGTGCCAGCTCACCAAGACGAGGTGGGGGGGACACTGAAGCTTTCTTT
cdr3_aa: CASSPRRGGGDTEAFF

d_call: -
clone_size: -
v_call: TRBV7-2
cdr3_length: 15
j_call: TRBJ1-3
cdr3_nt: TGTGCCAGCAGCTACCTGGCAGGCTCTGGAAACACCATATATTTT
cdr3_aa: CASSYLAGSGNTIYF

d_call: TRBD1
clone_size: -
v_call: TRBV6-5
cdr3_length: 14
j_call: TRBJ1-1
cdr3_nt: TGTGCCAGCAGTTACCGTACAGGGGGCTCTGAAGCTTTCTTT
cdr3_aa: CASSYRTGGSEAFF

d_call: -
clone_size: -
v_call: TRBV29-1
cdr3_length: 13
j_call: TRBJ2-1
cdr3_nt: TGCAGCGTTGACGGAGGGGTTCACAATGAGCAGTTCTTC
cdr3_aa: CSVDGGVHNEQFF

d_call: TRBD2
clone_size: -
v_call: TRBV9
cdr3_length: 16
j_call: TRBJ2-5
cdr3_nt: TGTGCCAGCAGCGTCACTAGCGGGATCAGCCGGGAGACCCAGTACTTC
cdr3_aa: CASSVTSGISRETQYF

d_call: TRBD1
clone_size: -
v_call: TRBV10-3
cdr3_length: 14
j_call: TRBJ2-7
cdr3_nt: TGTGCCATCAGTGATCGACAGGGGGCCTACGAGCAGTACTTC
cdr3_aa: CAISDRQGAYEQYF

d_call: TRBD2
clone_size: -
v_call: TRBV7-2
cdr3_length: 18
j_call: TRBJ2-3
cdr3_nt: TGTGCCAGCAGTTTTGGACTAGCGGGGGGCCACCCCACAGATACGCAGTATTTT
cdr3_aa: CASSFGLAGGHPTDTQYF

d_call: -
clone_size: few
v_call: TRBV29-1
cdr3_length: 12
j_call: TRBJ1-4
cdr3_nt: TGCAGCGTCCTTGCAACTAATGAAAAACTGTTTTTT
cdr3_aa: CSVLATNEKLFF

d_call: -
clone_size: -
v_call: TRBV5-6
cdr3_length: 14
j_call: TRBJ1-2
cdr3_nt: TGTGCCAGCAGGTCTGGACAGACCAACTATGGCTACACCTTC
cdr3_aa: CASRSGQTNYGYTF

d_call: TRBD1
clone_size: once
v_call: TRBV6-1
cdr3_length: 15
j_call: TRBJ1-1
cdr3_nt: TGTGCCAGCAGTGAAGCGCCGGGACAGGTTGCTGAAGCTTTCTTT
cdr3_aa: CASSEAPGQVAEAFF

d_call: -
clone_size: once
v_call: TRBV10-3
cdr3_length: 15
j_call: TRBJ1-1
cdr3_nt: TGTGCCATCAGTGATCAGCCCCAGGGAAGAACTGAAGCTTTCTTT
cdr3_aa: CAISDQPQGRTEAFF

d_call: TRBD1
clone_size: -
v_call: TRBV7-2
cdr3_length: 14
j_call: TRBJ1-1
cdr3_nt: TGTGCCAGCAGCTCGGGACAGATGAACACTGAAGCTTTCTTT
cdr3_aa: CASSSGQMNTEAFF

d_call: -
clone_size: few
v_call: TRBV19
cdr3_length: 15
j_call: TRBJ1-5
cdr3_nt: TGTGCCAGTAGTATAGTCCCCGAGAGCAATCAGCCCCAGCATTTT
cdr3_aa: CASSIVPESNQPQHF

d_call: -
clone_size: -
v_call: TRBV6-4
cdr3_length: 13
j_call: TRBJ2-7
cdr3_nt: TGTGCCAGCAGTCCCAGGGAGGACCACGAGCAGTACTTC
cdr3_aa: CASSPREDHEQYF

d_call: -
clone_size: -
v_call: TRBV5-5
cdr3_length: 14
j_call: TRBJ2-1
cdr3_nt: TGTGCCAGCAGCCCTTTCGGCGGCTACAATGAGCAGTTCTTC
cdr3_aa: CASSPFGGYNEQFF